This T cell receptor beta chain was captured in a study of shared clonotypes between healthy human individuals. The study's findings and limits: Generally, estimated richness proved larger in naive subsets than it did in memory subsets.

CDR1 and CDR2 from the germline V gene are MNHEY and SVGAGI. The CDR3 spans 14 residues. Deletions cut 0 bases from V and 8 bases from J, with 11 bases between. Concerning this clone: Its specificity is not known.

Sequenced by immunoSEQ multiplex PCR; TCRdb stores in-frame clones only, minus some. The sample carries about 380,000 clones, 96% recorded once. V and J are TRBV6-5 and TRBJ2-1, with D possibly being TRBD2 (5 bases). Sequencing input: memory CD8+ T cells sorted from blood. Sample subset: CD45RO+ cells pooled with CCR7-negative TemRA cells. The TCR comes from a young man in good health. CDR3 sequence reads: CASSYSSSTHEQFF. CDR3 nucleotides: TGTGCCAGCAGTTACTCATCTAGCACCCATGAGCAGTTCTTC.